This T cell receptor beta chain was captured by sequencing in a study of CD8+ T cells in alopecia areata. Study overall: Administration of oral tofacitinib to treated patients was at 5 to 10 mg twice daily. Patients in the study were on tofacitinib for 6 to 18 months, then off it for 6 months.

General study findings and limits: Lesional scalp, notably in alopecia totalis/universalis, had clonality above that of normal scalp. Normal skin's resident alphabeta T cells are also sequenced in scalp samples.

RNA, once extracted, was reverse transcribed into cDNA for use as the sequencing template. Clones were sequenced by immunoSEQ multiplex PCR, and TCRdb holds only the in-frame ones, with some missing. The table records 150,000 to 160,000 clones, more than 45% of them present only once. This clone was detected a few times. Its antigen is still unknown. There are 15 residues in the CDR3. J gave up 5 bases and V 0 bases, and 3 bases lay outside the gene matches. Germline CDR1 SGDLS, CDR2 YYNGEE. The sequence was collected from a human donor with alopecia areata. This rearrangement joins TRBV9 to TRBJ1-1; 11 bases agree with TRBD1. The input for sequencing was CD8+ T cells sorted from blood, taken at week 0. CDR3 DNA: TGTGCCAGCAGCGTAGAAGGGACAGGGGGTACTGAAGCTTTCTTT. Residues: CASSVEGTGGTEAFF.